The 30 T cell receptor beta chains in this list originate from one sample, sequenced in a study of graft-versus-host responses after intestinal transplantation. Clones were sequenced by immunoSEQ multiplex PCR, and TCRdb holds only the in-frame ones, with some missing. The data contain about 86,000 clones, roughly 90% of them singletons. Their recognized antigens are unknown. The material sequenced was unstimulated CD4+ T cells sorted from spleen or lymph node cells, taken before transplant. The receptor source for this set is a human donor who was the organ donor for an intestinal transplant.

The chain joins TRBV19 to TRBJ1-1, with D uncertain. CDR3 length equals 15 residues. V lost 1 base, J lost 1 base, and 10 bases lay in between. Germline V gene data show CDR1 as LNHDA and CDR2 as SQIVND (reference sequence). Here the CDR3 DNA reads TGTGCCAGTAGTATAGGGGTGCGGCGGAACACTGAAGCTTTCTTT. Its translation: CASSIGVRRNTEAFF. The variable domain in full, completed from reference TRBV19 and TRBJ1-1, reads DGGITQSPKYLFRKEGQNVTLSCEQNLNHDAMYWYRQDPGQGLRLIYYSQIVNDFQKGDIAEGYSVSREKKESFPLTVTSAQKNPTAFYLCASSIGVRRNTEAFFGQGTRLTVV.

The rearrangement joins TRBV6-6 to TRBJ2-7; D gene uncertain. With 4 bases removed from V and 3 bases from J, the gap between germline ends came to 19 bases. The CDR3 has 16 amino acids. Per germline, CDR1 MNHNY and CDR2 SVGAGI (reference sequence). CDR3 nucleotide sequence: TGTGCCAGCAGTTTCTCCCTTTTCCGTACCTACTACGAGCAGTACTTC. This encodes CASSFSLFRTYYEQYF.

The V and J genes are TRBV27 and TRBJ1-1; 10 bases agree with TRBD1. J lost 5 bases, V lost 6 bases, and 9 bases had no gene match. The CDR3 length is 15 residues. CDR1 is MNHEY and CDR2 is SMNVEV in the germline V gene (reference sequence). CDR3 nucleotides: TGTGCCAGCAGAGAACGGGGACAGGGGAGGACTGAAGCTTTCTTT. Translated, it gives CASRERGQGRTEAFF.

V is TRBV27 and J is TRBJ1-6; 9 positions match TRBD1. CDR1 is MNHEY and CDR2 is SMNVEV in the germline V gene (reference sequence). Unmatched junction bases numbered 7, after V lost 6 bases and J lost 10 bases. There are 14 residues in the CDR3. CDR3 DNA sequence: TGTGCCAGCAGGGGGACAGGGATTTTCTCACCCCTCCACTTT. Its translation is CASRGTGIFSPLHF.

The table lists this clone with a count of one. This chain joins TRBV4-1 and TRBJ2-3; D unclear. CDR3 size: 17 residues. In germline, CDR1 is MGHRA, CDR2 YSYEKL. Trimming cost V 2 bases and J 6 bases, with 21 bases left between them. DNA of the CDR3: TGCGCCAGCAGCCAACAGCCTGCCAGCGCCAATACGGATACGCAGTATTTT. Translating gives CASSQQPASANTDTQYF.

V gene TRBV5-1 combines with J gene TRBJ1-4, with 8 bases fitting TRBD1. Unmatched junction bases numbered 8, after V lost 3 bases and J lost 4 bases. Germline V gene sequence: CDR1 SGHRS, CDR2 YFSETQ. This CDR3 is built from 16 residues. This chain's CDR3 is CASSSDREWSNEKLFF. DNA of the CDR3: TGCGCCAGCAGCTCGGACAGGGAATGGAGTAATGAAAAACTGTTTTTT. The variable domain in full, completed from reference TRBV5-1 and TRBJ1-4, reads KAGVTQTPRYLIKTRGQQVTLSCSPISGHRSVSWYQQTPGQGLQFLFEYFSETQRNKGNFPGRFSGRQFSNSRSEMNVSTLELGDSALYLCASSSDREWSNEKLFFGSGTQLSVL.

The gene calls are TRBV6-4 and TRBJ2-5, with 8 bases matching TRBD2. Germline loops: CDR1 MRHNA, CDR2 SNTAGT. Trimming took 6 bases from V and 4 from J; bases not matched to a gene: 7. The CDR3 totals 14 residues. The CDR3 spells CASSPQAGGETQYF. In nucleotides, the CDR3 is TGTGCCAGCAGCCCCCAGGCGGGGGGAGAGACCCAGTACTTC.

This chain links TRBV9 with TRBJ2-7, with 7 positions matching TRBD2. Germline CDR1 SGDLS, CDR2 YYNGEE. Losses at the gene ends were 2 bases for V and 3 bases for J; bases not matched to a gene: 5. CDR3 length: 14 residues. CDR3 residues: CASSVGGEGYEQYF. The CDR3 DNA reads as TGTGCCAGCAGCGTTGGGGGGGAAGGCTACGAGCAGTACTTC.

This chain connects TRBV6-5 to TRBJ2-7; 7 positions agree with TRBD2. The CDR3 length is 15 residues. J was trimmed by 5 bases and V by 4 bases; bases with no gene match: 11. Germline V gene sequence: CDR1 MNHEY, CDR2 SVGAGI. In DNA form, the CDR3 reads TGTGCCAGCAGTTCAGTAGCGGGCGGGGGAGACGAGCAGTACTTC. The encoded protein is CASSSVAGGGDEQYF.

The rearrangement uses TRBV19 and TRBJ2-5, with 10 bases aligning to TRBD1. This CDR3 region has 14 residues. The germline CDR1 and CDR2 sequences are LNHDA and SQIVND (reference sequence). With 10 bases clipped from V and 5 bases from J, the junction kept 10 bases outside the gene matches. The CDR3 bases are TGTGCCACTTCAGACAGGGGGCCGTGGGAGACCCAGTACTTC. Protein sequence: CATSDRGPWETQYF.

There are a few counts of this clone. The rearrangement uses TRBV29-1 and TRBJ1-2, with unresolved D. Germline V gene sequence: CDR1 SQVTM, CDR2 ANQGSEA. Trimming took off 3 bases at V and 5 bases at J, with 10 bases between the two ends. CDR3 size: 12 residues. The DNA of the CDR3 is TGCAGCGTTGAGGGCCAGCTTTATGGCTACACCTTC. This encodes CSVEGQLYGYTF.

The gene calls are TRBV5-5 and TRBJ1-5, with 8 bases identical to TRBD1. The V gene end was trimmed by 1 base and the J gene end by 6 bases; junction bases not matched to a gene: 0. Germline values: CDR1 SGHKS, CDR2 YYEKEE (reference sequence). The CDR3 covers 13 residues. The CDR3 protein is CASSLQGAQPQHF. Written as DNA, the CDR3 is TGTGCCAGCAGCTTGCAGGGGGCTCAGCCCCAGCATTTT.

This chain joins TRBV18 and TRBJ1-2; possible D gene TRBD1, 5 bases. The ends were cut back, 0 bases at V and 5 bases at J, with 10 bases in the middle. Germline V gene sequence: CDR1 KGHSH, CDR2 LQKENI. This CDR3 has 14 amino acids. CDR3 nucleotide sequence: TGTGCCAGCTCACCACCGTCAGGGTTATATGGCTACACCTTC. Protein product: CASSPPSGLYGYTF.

V gene TRBV6-1 combines with J gene TRBJ1-2; 8 nucleotides match TRBD1. The CDR3 is made up of 16 amino acids. Germline assignment: CDR1 MNHNS and CDR2 SASEGT. V lost 3 bases, J lost 9 bases, and 15 bases stayed unmatched. CDR3 sequence (DNA): TGTGCCAGCAGTGACATACGAAGGACAGGGATTGTGCGCTACACCTTC. Translating gives CASSDIRRTGIVRYTF.

In its sample, this clone was seen once. CDR3 sequence: CASSPLAGDPYEQYF. In DNA, the CDR3 is TGTGCCAGCAGCCCCCTAGCGGGAGACCCCTACGAGCAGTACTTC. This chain links TRBV7-3 with TRBJ2-7; 10 bases are shared with TRBD2. V was pared by 5 bases and J by 2 bases, with 6 bases of the junction left unmatched. Germline V gives CDR1 SGHTA, CDR2 FQGTGA. CDR3 length: 15 amino acids.

This chain uses TRBV5-3 with TRBJ2-7; 10 positions agree with TRBD1. TRBV5-3 has ORF status, its function being uncertain. J gave up 5 bases and V 4 bases, and 9 bases lay outside the gene matches. This CDR3 is 15 amino acids long. The CDR3 bases are TGTGCCAGAAGCAATGGACAGGGGGGACTCCACGAGCAGTACTTC. Its protein is CARSNGQGGLHEQYF.

This clone is a singleton in its sample. V and J are TRBV28 and TRBJ2-1; 7 positions agree with TRBD2. The CDR3 sequence is 14 residues long. Germline-derived CDR1 and CDR2 are MDHEN and SYDVKM. The J segment lost 8 bases and the V segment lost 5 bases, leaving 9 bases of the junction unmatched. Here the CDR3 DNA reads TGTGCCAGCAGTCGTAGCGGGTTGGGGGATGAGCAGTTCTTC. It encodes CASSRSGLGDEQFF.

This chain joins TRBV19 and TRBJ2-7, with 8 bases identical to TRBD1. The CDR3 extends over 15 amino acids. Trimming cost V 6 bases and J 0 bases; bases outside gene matches: 7. Germline CDR1 reads LNHDA; CDR2 reads SQIVND (reference sequence). The CDR3 sequence: CASRGPGQASYEQYF. The CDR3 DNA sequence: TGTGCCAGTAGGGGACCGGGACAGGCCTCCTACGAGCAGTACTTC.

Of note for this clone: Other nucleotide sequences in the sample specify the same CDR3. The chain combines TRBV5-1 with TRBJ2-7, with 8 bases that match TRBD1. The V gene end was trimmed by 4 bases and the J gene end by 4 bases; junction bases not matched to a gene: 7. Germline CDR1 is SGHRS and CDR2 is YFSETQ. The CDR3 has 14 residues. In nucleotides, the CDR3 is TGCGCCAGCAGCCCATGGACAGGGAAATACGAGCAGTACTTC. It yields the protein CASSPWTGKYEQYF.

There are a few counts of this clone. The gene calls are TRBV5-6 and TRBJ2-2; 9 positions match TRBD2. V shed 0 bases, J shed 4 bases, and the junction held 7 bases outside the gene matches. Germline loops: CDR1 SGHDT, CDR2 YYEEEE. The CDR3 contains 17 residues. DNA for the CDR3: TGTGCCAGCAGCTTGGGACTAGCGGTTTTACGCACCGGGGAGCTGTTTTTT. Amino acids: CASSLGLAVLRTGELFF.

This clone was recorded once. This rearrangement joins TRBV4-1 to TRBJ1-2; TRBD1 aligns across 7 bases. The ends lost 1 base at V and 1 base at J; junction bases unmatched: 9. Germline loops: CDR1 MGHRA, CDR2 YSYEKL. This CDR3 region has 17 residues. CDR3 residues: CASSQVLSGQVNYGYTF. In DNA, the CDR3 is TGCGCCAGCAGCCAAGTCCTCTCCGGACAGGTTAACTATGGCTACACCTTC.

The chain links TRBV9 to TRBJ2-2, with D perhaps TRBD2 (6 bases). Between the trimmed V and J ends, which lost 3 bases and 3 bases, there was a span of 9 bases. The CDR3 is 14 amino acids. Germline-derived CDR1 and CDR2 are SGDLS and YYNGEE. The CDR3 DNA is TGTGCCAGCAGCGGACTAGTACACACCGGGGAGCTGTTTTTT. This encodes CASSGLVHTGELFF.

The chain employs TRBV18 and TRBJ2-7; no reliable D call. The V end was cut by 6 bases, the J end by 4 bases, with 10 bases between. The CDR3 totals 12 residues. Per germline, CDR1 KGHSH and CDR2 LQKENI. Here the CDR3 DNA reads TGTGCCAGCTCCCGCGACGGGTACGAGCAGTACTTC. Translated: CASSRDGYEQYF.

This clone was observed a few times. This chain links TRBV30 with TRBJ1-2, with a weak D call TRBD1 (6 bases). CDR1 and CDR2 (germline): GTSNPN, SVGIG (reference sequence). CDR3 length equals 14 residues. V was pared by 0 bases and J by 3 bases, with 11 bases between. The CDR3 here is CAWSVIGGYYGYTF. For the CDR3, the DNA is TGTGCCTGGAGTGTAATAGGGGGTTACTATGGCTACACCTTC.

V gene TRBV18 combines with J gene TRBJ1-4; TRBD1 matches 8 bases. Germline V lookup: CDR1 KGHSH, CDR2 LQKENI. This CDR3 is built from 15 residues. V was pared by 6 bases and J by 6 bases, with 9 bases of the junction left unmatched. CDR3 DNA: TGTGCCAGCTCCTTTCGGACAGGGATGGATGAAAAACTGTTTTTT. Translating it yields CASSFRTGMDEKLFF.

V usage is TRBV2 and J usage is TRBJ1-2; TRBD1 matches at 8 bases. This CDR3 is built from 13 residues. Trimming cost V 6 bases and J 5 bases; bases outside gene matches: 5. CDR1 and CDR2 (germline): SNHLY, FYNNEI. CDR3 nucleotides: TGTGCCAGCAGGGAGGACAGGGCGTATGGCTACACCTTC. This encodes CASREDRAYGYTF.

The chain combines TRBV11-1 with TRBJ2-5; D not certain. CDR1 is SGHAT and CDR2 is FQDESV in the germline V gene (reference sequence). The CDR3 contains 17 residues. The germline V and J ends were trimmed by 5 bases and 4 bases, with 23 bases remaining between them. In DNA form, the CDR3 reads TGTGCCAGCAGCCTGTTCACGCACCCTTCAGTCCGAGAGACCCAGTACTTC. Amino acids: CASSLFTHPSVRETQYF.

The V gene is TRBV21-1, the J gene TRBJ1-2; TRBD1, the D gene given by the table, was not confirmed from the DNA. TRBV21-1 is marked as a pseudogene. The CDR3 sequence is 15 residues long. The CDR3 DNA follows: TGTGCCGGCAGCAGAAACAGGGGGCAGTACTATGGCTACACCTTC. This translates into CAGSRNRGQYYGYTF.

The rearrangement uses TRBV6-6 and TRBJ2-4; D possibly corresponds to TRBD2 (5 bases). CDR1 is MNHNY and CDR2 is SVGAGI in the germline V gene (reference sequence). V was clipped by 8 bases and J by 3 bases, with 8 bases between them. The CDR3 has 12 amino acids. CDR3 sequence reads: CASGSGKNIQYF. DNA of the CDR3: TGTGCCAGCGGGAGTGGCAAAAACATTCAGTACTTC.

A single count supports this clone. The rearrangement uses TRBV7-2 and TRBJ1-4, with D maybe TRBD1 (6 bases). The CDR3 runs to 18 residues. Trimming left V 2 bases short and J 3 bases short, with 19 bases between. Germline V lookup: CDR1 SGHTA, CDR2 FQGNSA. The DNA for the CDR3 is TGTGCCAGCAGCTTATCTTTCCTGGGGGCAGGGGCTAATGAAAAACTGTTTTTT. It specifies CASSLSFLGAGANEKLFF.